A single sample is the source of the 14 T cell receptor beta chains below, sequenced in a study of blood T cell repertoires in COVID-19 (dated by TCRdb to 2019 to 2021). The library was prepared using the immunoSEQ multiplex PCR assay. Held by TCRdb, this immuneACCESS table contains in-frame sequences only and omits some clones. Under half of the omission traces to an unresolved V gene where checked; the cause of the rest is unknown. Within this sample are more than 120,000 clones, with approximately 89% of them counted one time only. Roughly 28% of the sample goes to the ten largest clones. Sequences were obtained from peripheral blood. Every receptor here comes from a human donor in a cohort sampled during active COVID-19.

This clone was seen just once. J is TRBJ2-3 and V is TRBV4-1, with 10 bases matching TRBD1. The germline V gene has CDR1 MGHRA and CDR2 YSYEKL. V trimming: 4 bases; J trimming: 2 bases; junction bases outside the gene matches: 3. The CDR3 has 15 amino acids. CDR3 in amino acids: CASSLGQGNTDTQYF. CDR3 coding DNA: TGCGCCAGCAGCCTGGGACAGGGGAACACAGATACGCAGTATTTT.

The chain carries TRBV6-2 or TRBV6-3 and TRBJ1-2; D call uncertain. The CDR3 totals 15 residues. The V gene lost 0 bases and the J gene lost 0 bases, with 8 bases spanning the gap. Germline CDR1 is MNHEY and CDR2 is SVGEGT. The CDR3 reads CASSYSNSANYGYTF. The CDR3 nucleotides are TGTGCCAGCAGTTACTCGAACTCTGCTAACTATGGCTACACCTTC.

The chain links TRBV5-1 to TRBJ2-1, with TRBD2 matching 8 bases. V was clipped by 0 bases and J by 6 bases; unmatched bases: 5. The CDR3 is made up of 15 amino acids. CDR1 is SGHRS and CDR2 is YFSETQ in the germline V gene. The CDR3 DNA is TGCGCCAGCAGCTTGGGCAGCGGGGGAGTCAATGAGCAGTTCTTC. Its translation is CASSLGSGGVNEQFF.

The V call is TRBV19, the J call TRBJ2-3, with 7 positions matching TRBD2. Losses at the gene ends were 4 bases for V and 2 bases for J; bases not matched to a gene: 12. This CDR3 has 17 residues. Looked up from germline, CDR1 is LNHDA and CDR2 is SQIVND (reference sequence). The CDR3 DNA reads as TGTGCCAGTAGTACCCTGGGGGGGACGCTCTACACAGATACGCAGTATTTT. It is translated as CASSTLGGTLYTDTQYF. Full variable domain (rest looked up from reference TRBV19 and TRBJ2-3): DGGITQSPKYLFRKEGQNVTLSCEQNLNHDAMYWYRQDPGQGLRLIYYSQIVNDFQKGDIAEGYSVSREKKESFPLTVTSAQKNPTAFYLCASSTLGGTLYTDTQYFGPGTRLTVL.

CDR3: CASSPPYGQGAYEQYF. Here the CDR3 DNA reads TGTGCCAGCTCACCACCCTATGGACAGGGTGCATACGAGCAGTACTTC. This rearrangement joins TRBV18 to TRBJ2-7, with 8 bases aligning to TRBD1. Germline V gene sequence: CDR1 KGHSH, CDR2 LQKENI. The CDR3 runs to 16 residues. Trimming took 0 bases from V and 4 from J; bases not matched to a gene: 8.

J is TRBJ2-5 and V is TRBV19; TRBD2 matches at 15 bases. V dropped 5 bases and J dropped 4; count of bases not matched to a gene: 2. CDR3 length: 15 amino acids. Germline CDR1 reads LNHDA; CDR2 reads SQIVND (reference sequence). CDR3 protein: CASSRTSGGAETQYF. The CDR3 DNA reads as TGTGCCAGTAGTCGGACTAGCGGGGGGGCAGAGACCCAGTACTTC.

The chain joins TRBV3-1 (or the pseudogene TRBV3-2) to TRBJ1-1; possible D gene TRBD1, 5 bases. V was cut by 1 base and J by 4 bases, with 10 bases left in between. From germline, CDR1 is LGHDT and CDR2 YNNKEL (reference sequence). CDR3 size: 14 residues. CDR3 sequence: CASSQGGVGTEAFF. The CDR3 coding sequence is TGTGCCAGCAGCCAAGGGGGGGTTGGCACTGAAGCTTTCTTT.

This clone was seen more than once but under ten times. The CDR3 loop is CASSQVRFRGTGELFF. DNA of the CDR3: TGCGCCAGCAGCCAAGTCCGATTTCGGGGCACCGGGGAGCTGTTTTTT. This rearrangement joins TRBV4-3 to TRBJ2-2; TRBD2 is a possible D gene (5 bases). V lost 1 base and J lost 4, with 13 bases in between. CDR1 is LGHNA, CDR2 YSLEER, per germline. The CDR3 extends over 16 amino acids.

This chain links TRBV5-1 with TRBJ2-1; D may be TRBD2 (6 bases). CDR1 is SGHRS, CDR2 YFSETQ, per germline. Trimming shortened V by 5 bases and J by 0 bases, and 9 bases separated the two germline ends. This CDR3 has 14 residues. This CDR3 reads CASSPAGSYNEQFF. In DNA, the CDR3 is TGCGCCAGCAGTCCAGCGGGCTCCTACAATGAGCAGTTCTTC. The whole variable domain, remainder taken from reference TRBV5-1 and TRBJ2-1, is KAGVTQTPRYLIKTRGQQVTLSCSPISGHRSVSWYQQTPGQGLQFLFEYFSETQRNKGNFPGRFSGRQFSNSRSEMNVSTLELGDSALYLCASSPAGSYNEQFFGPGTRLTVL.

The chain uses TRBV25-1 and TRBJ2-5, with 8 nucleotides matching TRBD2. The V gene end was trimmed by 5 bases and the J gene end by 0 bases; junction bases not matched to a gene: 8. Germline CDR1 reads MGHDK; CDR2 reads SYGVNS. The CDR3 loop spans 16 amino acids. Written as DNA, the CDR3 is TGTGCCAGCAGTCAAGCGGGGGCACCGTACCAAGAGACCCAGTACTTC. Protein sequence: CASSQAGAPYQETQYF.

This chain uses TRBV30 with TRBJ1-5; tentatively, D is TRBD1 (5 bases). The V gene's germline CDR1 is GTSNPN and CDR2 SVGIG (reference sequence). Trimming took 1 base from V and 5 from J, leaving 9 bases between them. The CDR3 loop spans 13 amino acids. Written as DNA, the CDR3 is TGTGCCTGGAGTGCAGGGTGGGATCAGCCCCAGCATTTT. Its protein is CAWSAGWDQPQHF.

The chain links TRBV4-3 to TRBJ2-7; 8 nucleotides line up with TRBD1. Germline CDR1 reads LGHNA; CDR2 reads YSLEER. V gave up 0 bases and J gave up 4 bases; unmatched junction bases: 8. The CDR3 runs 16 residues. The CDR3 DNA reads TGCGCCAGCAGCCAAGAAGTCGGGACAGGACGATACGAGCAGTACTTC. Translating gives CASSQEVGTGRYEQYF.

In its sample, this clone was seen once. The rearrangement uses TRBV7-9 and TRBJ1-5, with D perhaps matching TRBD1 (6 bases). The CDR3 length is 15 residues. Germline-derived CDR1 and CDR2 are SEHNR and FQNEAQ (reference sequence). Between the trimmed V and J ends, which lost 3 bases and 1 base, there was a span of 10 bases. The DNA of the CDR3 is TGTGCCAGCAGCTTGGGGACACCAAGCAATCAGCCCCAGCATTTT. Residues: CASSLGTPSNQPQHF.

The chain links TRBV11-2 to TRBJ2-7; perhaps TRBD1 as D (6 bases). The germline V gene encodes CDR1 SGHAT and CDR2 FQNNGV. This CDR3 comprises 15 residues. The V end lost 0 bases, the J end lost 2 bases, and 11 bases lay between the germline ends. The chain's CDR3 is CASSLEPRTAYEQYF. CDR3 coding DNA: TGTGCCAGCAGCTTAGAGCCCAGGACAGCCTACGAGCAGTACTTC.